The rows below give T cell receptor beta chains drawn from one sample of a study of OX40 agonist ivuxolimab in advanced cancers. Profiled with immunoSEQ multiplex PCR; TCRdb holds only in-frame clones, not every one. The sample shows nearly 50,000 clones, about 81% of them seen only once. The sequencing here drew on CD4+ or CD8+ T cells sorted from blood, taken in a trial of the OX40 agonist ivuxolimab. These receptors all stem from an adult with an advanced solid tumor such as melanoma, head and neck, liver or kidney cancer. Each CDR3 is given with its conserved first and last residue. D genes are given only for firm matches. Clone sizes are given selectively: once, few, many, or a class where the clone is expanded.

len | j_gene | d_gene | v_gene | abundance | CDR3nt | CDR3aa
12 | TRBJ2-2 | . | TRBV9 | few | TGTGCCAGCAGCGTAGGGGGTGGGGAGCTGTTTTTT | CASSVGGGELFF
15 | TRBJ2-5 | . | TRBV10-3 | . | TGTGCCATCAGTGAGTCGGTCGGGGGACAAGAGACCCAGTACTTC | CAISESVGGQETQYF
14 | TRBJ1-1 | . | TRBV9 | . | TGTGCCAGCAGCGTAATATGGGGGAACACTGAAGCTTTCTTT | CASSVIWGNTEAFF
16 | TRBJ1-2 | . | TRBV5-6 | once | TGTGCCAGCAGCGTCGGGGGACCGGGACAAAACTATGGCTACACCTTC | CASSVGGPGQNYGYTF
14 | TRBJ1-2 | TRBD1 | TRBV18 | once | TGTGCCAGCTCCCCCACAGGGGATAACTATGGCTACACCTTC | CASSPTGDNYGYTF
15 | TRBJ2-1 | TRBD2 | TRBV6-1 | . | TGTGCCAGCACTGGGGGGGGGTCGCATCACAATGAGCAGTTCTTC | CASTGGGSHHNEQFF
14 | TRBJ1-2 | TRBD1 | TRBV2 | . | TGTGCCAGCAGCGAAACCGGGACAGGGGTTGGCTACACCTTC | CASSETGTGVGYTF
14 | TRBJ2-3 | TRBD1 | TRBV7-2 | once | TGTGCCAGCAGCTTACAGGGGGCGGAAGATACGCAGTATTTT | CASSLQGAEDTQYF
15 | TRBJ1-1 | TRBD1 | TRBV18 | . | TGTGCCAGCTCACGGAACAGGGGCGAGAACACTGAAGCTTTCTTT | CASSRNRGENTEAFF
13 | TRBJ1-2 | TRBD1 | TRBV11-2 | . | TGTGCCAGCAGCTCGCCAACAGGGGCTGGCTACACCTTC | CASSSPTGAGYTF
15 | TRBJ1-4 | . | TRBV14 | . | TGTGCCAGCAGCCAAGCTGGGGGTCTTAGTGAAAAACTGTTTTTT | CASSQAGGLSEKLFF
13 | TRBJ1-5 | . | TRBV5-1 | . | TGCGCCAGCAGCGGGGACCCGAATCAGCCCCAGCATTTT | CASSGDPNQPQHF
12 | TRBJ1-1 | . | TRBV29-1 | . | TGCAGCGGCGGCGGGGGGAACACTGAAGCTTTCTTT | CSGGGGNTEAFF
15 | TRBJ1-3 | . | TRBV19 | . | TGTGCCAGTAGTATTCGGGGATTCTCTGGAAACACCATATATTTT | CASSIRGFSGNTIYF
16 | TRBJ1-2 | . | TRBV4-3 | few | TGCGCCAGCAGCCAAGAAATAACCGCCCCGGAGTATGGCTACACCTTC | CASSQEITAPEYGYTF
14 | TRBJ1-2 | . | TRBV19 | . | TGTGCCAGTAGTACTCGGGACTCTGAGAGGGGCTACACCTTC | CASSTRDSERGYTF
15 | TRBJ2-1 | TRBD2 | TRBV7-8 | . | TGTGCCAGCAGCTTACAGTTTCCAGCGGGAGGTGAGCAGTTCTTC | CASSLQFPAGGEQFF